This T cell receptor beta chain appears in the sequencing data of a study of identical twins. This clonotype was seen a few times. Via MiXCR, TCRdb re-called the 5' RACE reads, giving one row per CDR3 protein. The sample consists of 250,000 or so distinct CDR3 sequences, 6% to 8.5% of them appearing once. V lost 3 bases and J lost 3, with 15 bases in between. The CDR3 sequence is 15 residues long. In germline, CDR1 is LGHDT, CDR2 YNNKEL (reference sequence). These same records also appear under a second study, on yellow fever vaccine responses in identical twins.

The receptor comes from a woman aged 18-29 years in good health. The specimen sequenced was CD8+ T cells sorted from blood. V usage is TRBV3-1 and J usage is TRBJ2-7, with D maybe TRBD1 (6 bases). In DNA, the CDR3 is TGTGCCAGCAGCCACTTGGACAGTCAGCGCTACGAGCAGTACTTC. Protein product: CASSHLDSQRYEQYF.